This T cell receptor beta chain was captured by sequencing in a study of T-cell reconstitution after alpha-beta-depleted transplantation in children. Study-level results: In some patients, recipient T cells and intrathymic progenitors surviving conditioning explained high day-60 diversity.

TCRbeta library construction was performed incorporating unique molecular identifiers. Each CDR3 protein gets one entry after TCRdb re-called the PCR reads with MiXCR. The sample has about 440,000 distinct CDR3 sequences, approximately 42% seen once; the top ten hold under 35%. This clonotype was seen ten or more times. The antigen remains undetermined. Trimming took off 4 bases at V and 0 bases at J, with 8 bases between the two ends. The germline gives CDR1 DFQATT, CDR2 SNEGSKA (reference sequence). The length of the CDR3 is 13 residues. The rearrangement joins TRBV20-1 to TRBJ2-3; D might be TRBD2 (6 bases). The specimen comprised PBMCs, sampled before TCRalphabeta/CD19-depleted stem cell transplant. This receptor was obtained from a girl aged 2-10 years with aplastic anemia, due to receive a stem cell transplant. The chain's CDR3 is CSATGTSTDTQYF. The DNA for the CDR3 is TGCAGTGCTACCGGGACTAGCACAGATACGCAGTATTTT.